The clone carrying this T cell receptor (beta chain) turned up a few times. The data were obtained in a study of blood T cell repertoires in COVID-19. In the authors' methods: Amplification from reference gene primers served as the basis for estimated nucleated cell counts. TCRdb's copy holds only in-frame clones and misses some; the assay was immunoSEQ multiplex PCR. V and J calls and clone size are as listed in that table; D and trimming were resolved from the DNA. Altogether roughly 34,000 clones are present, 70% to 90% being singletons, with the ten largest covering more than 20%. Germline CDR1 reads WSHSY; CDR2 reads SAAADI. This CDR3 is 13 amino acids long. V gave up 6 bases and J gave up 8 bases, with 16 bases separating them.

This receptor was obtained from a woman of 80 years or more with active or convalescent COVID-19. The chain is built from TRBV10-2 and TRBJ1-1; TRBD1 is a possible D gene (6 bases). Sequencing used peripheral blood. CDR3 amino acids: CASSFSVGTEAFF. For the CDR3, the DNA is TGCGCCAGCAGCTTTAGTGTGGGGACAGAAGCTTTCTTT.